Listed below are T cell receptor beta chains from one sample, sequenced in a study of OX40 agonist ivuxolimab in advanced cancers. Measured with immunoSEQ multiplex PCR; TCRdb has only the in-frame clones, and not every one. Among fewer than 55,000 clones, around nine tenths were seen once, and the ten largest hold 14%. This material consisted of CD4+ or CD8+ T cells sorted from blood, taken in a trial of the OX40 agonist ivuxolimab. These TCRs come from an adult with an advanced solid tumor such as melanoma, head and neck, liver or kidney cancer. Both conserved end residues are part of each CDR3. D genes are given only for firm matches. Not all rows give a size; the values are once, few, many and, for expanded clones, a class.

D gene	V gene	J gene	clone size	CDR3 DNA	CDR3 protein
TRBD2	TRBV11-3	TRBJ2-3	NA	TGTGCCAGCAGTCGTCTAGCGGGGGGGCCAGCAGATACGCAGTATTTT	CASSRLAGGPADTQYF
TRBD1	TRBV6-5	TRBJ2-7	NA	TGTGCCAGCAGTTATACAGGGGGCGCCGGGCTGGTGCAGTACTTC	CASSYTGGAGLVQYF
NA	TRBV6-6	TRBJ1-5	NA	TGTGCCAGCACCCTGGAAGATTATAGCAATCAGCCCCAGCATTTT	CASTLEDYSNQPQHF
NA	TRBV6-1	TRBJ1-1	NA	TGTGCCAGTAGGAACGAACAGGGTATCGCTGAAGCTTTCTTT	CASRNEQGIAEAFF
NA	TRBV2	TRBJ1-2	NA	TGTGCCAGCAGTGAAGTCGGACAGCCCTATGGCTACACCTTC	CASSEVGQPYGYTF
TRBD1	TRBV7-8	TRBJ1-6	once	TGTGCCAGCAGCCGATCGGGACAGGGAAATTCACCCCTCCACTTT	CASSRSGQGNSPLHF
NA	TRBV6-1	TRBJ1-6	NA	TGTGCCAGCGGGATTGACACGCATAATTCACCCCTCCACTTT	CASGIDTHNSPLHF
TRBD1	TRBV4-2	TRBJ2-7	NA	TGTGCCAGCAGCCAGAGCACGACCGGGACAGTTTCCTACGAGCAGTACTTC	CASSQSTTGTVSYEQYF
NA	TRBV7-9	TRBJ2-7	few	TGTGCCAGCAGCGGGACTGGGGACGAGCAGTACTTC	CASSGTGDEQYF
NA	TRBV4-3	TRBJ1-3	NA	TGCGCCAGCAGCCATTCAAGGCCCAGGGTACGATCTGGAAACACCATATATTTT	CASSHSRPRVRSGNTIYF
TRBD2	TRBV27	TRBJ2-3	NA	TGTGCCAGCAGTTCGCCCCTAGCGGACTCTAGCACAGATACGCAGTATTTT	CASSSPLADSSTDTQYF
NA	TRBV5-4	TRBJ1-1	NA	TGTGCCAGCAGCTTGGACGGGAGCATGAACACTGAAGCTTTCTTT	CASSLDGSMNTEAFF
TRBD1	TRBV6-5	TRBJ1-2	NA	TGTGCCAGCAGTCCCCGGGACAGGGAGATTCCAGGCTACACCTTC	CASSPRDREIPGYTF
TRBD1	TRBV6-5	TRBJ1-6	NA	TGTGCCAGTGGGGGACAGGGTGGCTCACCCCTCCACTTT	CASGGQGGSPLHF
NA	TRBV5-6	TRBJ2-3	NA	TGTGCCAGCAGCTATAGCACAGATACGCAGTATTTT	CASSYSTDTQYF
TRBD1	TRBV25-1	TRBJ1-5	few	TGTGCCAGCAGTGAATGGGACAGGGGTAATCAGCCCCAGCATTTT	CASSEWDRGNQPQHF
NA	TRBV12-5	TRBJ2-7	NA	TGTGCTAGTGCCCCTAGGGGCGAGGTCTCCTACGAGCAGTACTTC	CASAPRGEVSYEQYF
NA	TRBV7-6	TRBJ2-7	NA	TGTGCCAGCAGCCAAAAGGGACCGGACGAGCAGTACTTC	CASSQKGPDEQYF
NA	TRBV15	TRBJ2-5	few	TGTGCCACCAGCAGAGATCAGGGAAGGTTAGAGACCCAGTACTTC	CATSRDQGRLETQYF
NA	TRBV19	TRBJ1-2	NA	TGTGCCAGTAGTATAGCCATAGGGGGACACAACTATGGCTACACCTTC	CASSIAIGGHNYGYTF
TRBD1	TRBV2	TRBJ1-1	NA	TGTGCCAGCAGTGGGGGACAGTTTGACACTGAAGCTTTCTTT	CASSGGQFDTEAFF
NA	TRBV27	TRBJ1-2	once	TGTGCCAGCACCCCCGGGATTGGCTATGGCTACACCTTC	CASTPGIGYGYTF
NA	TRBV25-1	TRBJ2-7	NA	TGTGCCAGCAGTGAAAGAGGTTACTACGAGCAGTACTTC	CASSERGYYEQYF
TRBD1	TRBV7-9	TRBJ2-7	NA	TGTGCCAGCAGCTTAGGACCAGGGACAGAGTCATACTCCTACGAGCAGTACTTC	CASSLGPGTESYSYEQYF
TRBD1	TRBV28	TRBJ1-6	NA	TGTGCCAGTACCGGGACAGGGGGCCCACGCAAGAATTCACCCCTCCACTTT	CASTGTGGPRKNSPLHF
NA	TRBV5-8	TRBJ1-5	NA	TGTGCCAGCCCGCACCCGAATCAGCCCCAGCATTTT	CASPHPNQPQHF
NA	TRBV4-3	TRBJ1-4	NA	TGCGCCAGCAGCCAAGATTCCAGTGAAAAACTGTTTTTT	CASSQDSSEKLFF
NA	TRBV6-5	TRBJ2-1	once	TGTGCCAGCAGTTATTTCGGGAGCTCCTACAATGAGCAGTTCTTC	CASSYFGSSYNEQFF
NA	TRBV27	TRBJ2-7	NA	TGTGCCAGCAGTTCTAAGCTTACAACCTACGAGCAGTACTTC	CASSSKLTTYEQYF
TRBD1	TRBV11-2	TRBJ2-7	NA	TGTGCCAGCAGCTCCTCGTGGGACAGGGCCTACGAGCAGTACTTC	CASSSSWDRAYEQYF
TRBD2	TRBV5-4	TRBJ2-2	NA	TGTGCCAGCACCCACCGAGGACTAGCCAACACCGGGGAGCTGTTTTTT	CASTHRGLANTGELFF
TRBD1	TRBV15	TRBJ1-4	NA	TGTGCCACCAGCACTACCTCCGGGACAGGGGACGAAAAACTGTTTTTT	CATSTTSGTGDEKLFF
NA	TRBV10-2	TRBJ1-1	NA	TGCGCCAGCTATGCAGGGGTTAACACTGAAGCTTTCTTT	CASYAGVNTEAFF
TRBD1	TRBV7-2	TRBJ2-7	once	TGTGCCAGCAGCTTAGCGCTCGGGACAGCCTACGAGCAGTACTTC	CASSLALGTAYEQYF
NA	TRBV27	TRBJ2-7	NA	TGTGCCAGCAGTTTAATAGCAGCCTACGAGCAGTACTTC	CASSLIAAYEQYF
NA	TRBV4-3	TRBJ2-7	NA	TGCGCCAGCAGCCCGGGTAGTAACAGGCAGTCCTACGAGCAGTACTTC	CASSPGSNRQSYEQYF
TRBD1	TRBV11-2	TRBJ1-2	NA	TGTGCCAGCAGCCTTTGGACAGGGACTGACTACACCTTC	CASSLWTGTDYTF
NA	TRBV5-1	TRBJ2-2	NA	TGCGCCAGCAGCTTGGAGGGTGTGTTGGCCGGGGAGCTGTTTTTT	CASSLEGVLAGELFF
TRBD1	TRBV30	TRBJ2-2	NA	TGTGCCTGGAGTACGGGACAGGGGGCTGGCGGGGAGCTGTTTTTT	CAWSTGQGAGGELFF
NA	TRBV6-5	TRBJ1-5	few	TGTGCCAGCAGTTACTCAGGGGAAGGCAATCAGCCCCAGCATTTT	CASSYSGEGNQPQHF
NA	TRBV30	TRBJ2-2	NA	TGTGCCTGGAGCCTACAGGGAGCCGGGGAGCTGTTTTTT	CAWSLQGAGELFF
NA	TRBV5-1	TRBJ1-2	NA	TGCGCCAGCAGTCCGGACAGTGCTATGGGCTACACCTTC	CASSPDSAMGYTF
NA	TRBV19	TRBJ1-1	NA	TGTGCCTTACAGACGGTCACTGAAGCTTTCTTT	CALQTVTEAFF